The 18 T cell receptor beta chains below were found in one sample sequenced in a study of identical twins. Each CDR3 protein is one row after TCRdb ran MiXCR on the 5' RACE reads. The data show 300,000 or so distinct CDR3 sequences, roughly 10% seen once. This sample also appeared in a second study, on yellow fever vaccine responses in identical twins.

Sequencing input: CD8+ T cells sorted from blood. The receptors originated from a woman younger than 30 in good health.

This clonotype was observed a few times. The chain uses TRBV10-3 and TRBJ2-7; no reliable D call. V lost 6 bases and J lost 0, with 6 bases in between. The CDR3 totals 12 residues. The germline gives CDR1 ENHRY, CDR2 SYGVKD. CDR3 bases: TGTGCCATCAGCAAGAGCTCCTACGAGCAGTACTTC. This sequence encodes CAISKSSYEQYF.

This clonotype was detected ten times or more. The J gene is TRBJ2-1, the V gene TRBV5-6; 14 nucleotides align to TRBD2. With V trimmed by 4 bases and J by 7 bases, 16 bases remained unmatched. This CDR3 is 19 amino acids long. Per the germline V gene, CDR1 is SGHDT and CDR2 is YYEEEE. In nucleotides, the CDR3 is TGTGCCAGCAGCGGAACGACTAGCGGGAGGGTTTCCAGGGATAATGAGCAGTTCTTC. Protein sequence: CASSGTTSGRVSRDNEQFF.

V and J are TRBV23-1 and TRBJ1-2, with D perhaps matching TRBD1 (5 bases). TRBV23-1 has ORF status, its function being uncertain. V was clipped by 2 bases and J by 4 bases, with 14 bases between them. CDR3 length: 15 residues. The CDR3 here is CASSQRDKGSYGYTF. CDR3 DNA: TGCGCCAGCAGTCAAAGGGATAAGGGGAGCTATGGCTACACCTTC.

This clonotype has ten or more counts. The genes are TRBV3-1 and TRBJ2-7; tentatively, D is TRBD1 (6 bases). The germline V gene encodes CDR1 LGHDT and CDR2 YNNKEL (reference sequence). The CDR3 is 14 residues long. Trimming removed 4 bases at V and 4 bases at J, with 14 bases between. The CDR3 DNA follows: TGTGCCAGCAGCCCCCGCCGGGACAAGTACGAGCAGTACTTC. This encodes CASSPRRDKYEQYF.

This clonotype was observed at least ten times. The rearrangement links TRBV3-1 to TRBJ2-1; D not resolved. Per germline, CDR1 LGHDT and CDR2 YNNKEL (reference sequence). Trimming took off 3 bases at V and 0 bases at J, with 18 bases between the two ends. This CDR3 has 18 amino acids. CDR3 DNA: TGTGCCAGCAGCCACCTATCCCAGACGCCGCCCTCCTACAATGAGCAGTTCTTC. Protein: CASSHLSQTPPSYNEQFF.

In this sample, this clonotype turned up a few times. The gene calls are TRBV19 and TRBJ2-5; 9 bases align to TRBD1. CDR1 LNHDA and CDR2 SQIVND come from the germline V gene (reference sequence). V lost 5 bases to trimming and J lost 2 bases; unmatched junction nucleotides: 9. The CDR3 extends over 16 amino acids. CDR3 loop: CASSWAPGQGQETQYF. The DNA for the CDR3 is TGTGCCAGTAGTTGGGCGCCGGGACAGGGACAAGAGACCCAGTACTTC.

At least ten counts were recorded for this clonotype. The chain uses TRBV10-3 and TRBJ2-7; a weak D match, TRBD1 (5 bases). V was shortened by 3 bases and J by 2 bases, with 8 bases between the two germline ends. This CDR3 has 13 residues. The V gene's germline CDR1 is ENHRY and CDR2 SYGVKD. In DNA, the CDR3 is TGTGCCATCAGTGAAGAAGGGGCCTACGAGCAGTACTTC. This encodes CAISEEGAYEQYF.

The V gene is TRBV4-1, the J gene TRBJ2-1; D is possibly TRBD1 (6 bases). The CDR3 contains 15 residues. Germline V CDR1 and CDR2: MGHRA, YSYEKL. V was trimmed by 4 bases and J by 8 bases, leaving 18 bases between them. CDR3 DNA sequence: TGCGCCAGCAGCCCAGTCCCGGGACAATTGGATGAGCAGTTCTTC. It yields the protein CASSPVPGQLDEQFF.

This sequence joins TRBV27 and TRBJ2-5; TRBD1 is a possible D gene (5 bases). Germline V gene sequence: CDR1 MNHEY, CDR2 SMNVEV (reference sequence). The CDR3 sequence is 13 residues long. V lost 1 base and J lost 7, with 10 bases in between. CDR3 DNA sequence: TGTGCCAGCAGTTTATTTGCCCAGGGGACCCAGTACTTC. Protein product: CASSLFAQGTQYF.

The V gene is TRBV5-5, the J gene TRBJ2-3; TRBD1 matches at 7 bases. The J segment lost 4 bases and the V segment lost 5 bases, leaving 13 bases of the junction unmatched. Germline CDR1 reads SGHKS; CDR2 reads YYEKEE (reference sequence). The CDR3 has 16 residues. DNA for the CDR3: TGTGCCAGCAGAAGGGACAGCACCCGGGTGGCAGATACGCAGTATTTT. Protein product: CASRRDSTRVADTQYF.

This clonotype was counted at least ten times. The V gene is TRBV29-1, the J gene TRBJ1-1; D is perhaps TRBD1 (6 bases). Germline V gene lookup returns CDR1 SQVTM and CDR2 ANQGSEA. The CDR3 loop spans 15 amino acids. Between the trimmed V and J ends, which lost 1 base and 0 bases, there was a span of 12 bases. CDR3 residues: CSVEAAGHLNTEAFF. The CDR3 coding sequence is TGCAGCGTTGAAGCAGCGGGACATTTGAACACTGAAGCTTTCTTT. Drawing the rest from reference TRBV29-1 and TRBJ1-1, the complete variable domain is SAVISQKPSRDICQRGTSLTIQCQVDSQVTMMFWYRQQPGQSLTLIATANQGSEATYESGFVIDKFPISRPNLTFSTLTVSNMSPEDSSIYLCSVEAAGHLNTEAFFGQGTRLTVV.

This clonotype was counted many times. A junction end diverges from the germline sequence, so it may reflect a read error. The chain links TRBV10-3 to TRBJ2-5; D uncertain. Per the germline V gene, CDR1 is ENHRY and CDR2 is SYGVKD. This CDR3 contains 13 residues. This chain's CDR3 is CAIGEADQETQYF. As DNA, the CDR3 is TGTGCCATCGGTGAAGCAGACCAAGAGACCCAGTACTTC.

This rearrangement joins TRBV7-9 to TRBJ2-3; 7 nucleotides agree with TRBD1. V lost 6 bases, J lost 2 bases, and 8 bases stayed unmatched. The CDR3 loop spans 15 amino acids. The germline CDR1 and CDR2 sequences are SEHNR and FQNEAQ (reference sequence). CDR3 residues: CASSYRGRTTDTQYF. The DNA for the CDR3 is TGTGCCAGCAGTTACAGGGGACGGACCACAGATACGCAGTATTTT.

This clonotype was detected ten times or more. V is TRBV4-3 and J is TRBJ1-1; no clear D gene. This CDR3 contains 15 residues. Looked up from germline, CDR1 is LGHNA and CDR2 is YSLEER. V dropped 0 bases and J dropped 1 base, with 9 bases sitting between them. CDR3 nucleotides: TGCGCCAGCAGCCAAGATCTGACGGGGAACACTGAAGCTTTCTTT. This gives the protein CASSQDLTGNTEAFF.

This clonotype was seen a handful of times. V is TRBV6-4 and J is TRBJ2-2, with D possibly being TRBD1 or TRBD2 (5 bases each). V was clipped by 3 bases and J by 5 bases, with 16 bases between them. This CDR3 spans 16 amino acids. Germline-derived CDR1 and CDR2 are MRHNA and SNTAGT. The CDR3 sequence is CASSEEGNFETGELFF. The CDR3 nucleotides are TGTGCCAGCAGTGAAGAGGGGAACTTCGAGACCGGGGAGCTGTTTTTT.

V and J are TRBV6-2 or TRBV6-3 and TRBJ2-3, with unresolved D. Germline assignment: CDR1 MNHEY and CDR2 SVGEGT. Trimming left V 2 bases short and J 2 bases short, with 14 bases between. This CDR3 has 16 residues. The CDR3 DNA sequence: TGTGCCAGCAGTTACCCCGCTCCCGGAGACACAGATACGCAGTATTTT. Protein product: CASSYPAPGDTDTQYF.

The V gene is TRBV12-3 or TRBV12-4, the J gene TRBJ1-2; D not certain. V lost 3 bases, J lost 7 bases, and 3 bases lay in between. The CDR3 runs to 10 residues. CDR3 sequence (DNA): TGTGCCAGCAGTTTCTCTGGCTACACCTTC. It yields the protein CASSFSGYTF.

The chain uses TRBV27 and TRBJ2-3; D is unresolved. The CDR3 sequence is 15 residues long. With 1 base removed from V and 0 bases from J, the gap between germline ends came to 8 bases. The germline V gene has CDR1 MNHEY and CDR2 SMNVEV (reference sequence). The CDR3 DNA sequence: TGTGCCAGCAGTTTATTTAGGCCTAGCACAGATACGCAGTATTTT. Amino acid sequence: CASSLFRPSTDTQYF.